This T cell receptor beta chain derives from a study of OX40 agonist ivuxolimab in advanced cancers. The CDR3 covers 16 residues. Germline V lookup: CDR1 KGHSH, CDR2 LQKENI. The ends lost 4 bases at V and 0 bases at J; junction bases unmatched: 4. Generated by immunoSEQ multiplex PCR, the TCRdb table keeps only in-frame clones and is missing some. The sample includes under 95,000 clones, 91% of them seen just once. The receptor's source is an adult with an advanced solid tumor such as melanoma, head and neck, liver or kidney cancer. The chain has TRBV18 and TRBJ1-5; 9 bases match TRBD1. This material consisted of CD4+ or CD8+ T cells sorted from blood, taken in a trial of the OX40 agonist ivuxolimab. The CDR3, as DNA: TGTGCCAGCTCACTGGGACAGGGCTATAGCAATCAGCCCCAGCATTTT. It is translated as CASSLGQGYSNQPQHF.